This T cell receptor beta chain appears in the sequencing data of a study of T cells after yellow fever vaccination (dated by TCRdb to about 2019). Study-level background: The SMART-Seq v4 Ultra Low Input RNA kit was used to prepare libraries from fractions with low cell numbers. To follow T-cell clones before and after primary and booster YFV17D yellow fever vaccination, bulk TCR alpha and beta repertoires were sequenced over time. Two healthy male donors, one aged 18 to 29 and one aged 30 to 39 years, were included in the cohort. Blood was collected at multiple timepoints before and after primary and secondary immunization, and bulk PBMC replicates and cell subsets were isolated. What the authors observed across the whole study: A small share of clonotypes occurred in both CD4 and CD8 compartments, likely arising from convergent recombination. Compared with the primary T-cell response, the secondary T-cell response was faster but weaker, reaching its peak on day 5 rather than on day 15. Most clones expanded after primary vaccination (around 96% of CD4 and roughly 90% of CD8) were re-detected after the booster, suggesting that broad memory maintenance occurred. Only a couple of donors were included in the study, so the extent to which the findings can be generalized is limited. Computational filtering was needed because FACS-sorted repertoires could contain abundant contaminating clonotypes from the bulk population.

TCR cDNA was synthesized by 5'RACE template switching, through which a universal primer site and unique molecular identifiers were introduced. cDNA synthesis was primed from both the TCR alpha and TCR beta constant segments. Library amplification involved two PCR steps, and the second step added sample barcodes and sequencing adapters. Sequencing of libraries was done on Illumina HiSeq 2500 (2x100 bp) or NovaSeq (2x150 bp). The original methods were these. MIGEC was used to demultiplex reads and collapse the reads into UMI consensus sequences, and MiXCR was used for V(D)J alignment. Clonotypes responding to the vaccine were identified with edgeR on replicate PBMC samples, with the criteria of FDR below 0.01 and a log2 fold change above 5 up to day 15. CD4 or CD8 identity was assigned to each bulk clonotype according to whether the clonotype was present at higher abundance in the sequenced CD4 repertoire or the sequenced CD8 repertoire. Through fastp at Q25 and MiXCR, TCRdb rebuilt clones from the public reads, retaining in-frame beta chains. Every distinct CDR3 protein forms one entry, paired with its most common genes and DNA. The authors' filters were not applied to this entry. This sample has more than 55,000 distinct CDR3 sequences in its table, and 6.5% to 9% of those were observed once. 36% of the sample is taken by the ten largest.

This clonotype was seen many times. Its antigen remains unidentified. Base qualities were left out, and no much larger clone turns up one base away. The label giving this sample's treatment or condition can be read as: live attenuated yellow fever vaccine strain. A standard Ficoll-Paque protocol was used to isolate PBMCs from peripheral blood. CD4 and CD8 T-cell fractions were isolated with Dynabeads CD4 and CD8 positive selection kits. TriZol was used to extract RNA from bulk PBMCs, from CD4 and CD8 fractions, and from dextramer-positive and dextramer-negative fractions. This receptor was identified in a young man who received the YFV17D yellow fever vaccine. The sample was CD8+ T cells sorted from PBMCs, taken 15 days after the yellow fever booster vaccination.

The CDR3 protein is CASSYSDRREQFF. The nucleotide sequence is given as TGTGCCAGCAGTTACTCGGATCGGAGGGAGCAGTTCTTC. The V gene is TRBV6-5 and the J gene is TRBJ2-1, and TRBD2 may be the D gene, going by 5 matching bases. Per the germline V gene, MNHEY is the CDR1 and SVGAGI is the CDR2. Counted from cysteine to phenylalanine, this CDR3 has 13 amino acids. CDR3 DNA is the only sequence kept; it has 39 bases, read in frame from the first base. V and J lose 0 bases and 10 bases, and a span of 10 bases separates them.